This TCR beta chain was sequenced for a study of T cells after yellow fever vaccination. Overall study context: Some fractions had low cell numbers, and these were prepared with SMART-Seq v4 Ultra Low Input. Study-level findings and limits: Reappearance after the booster was seen for most primary-vaccination clones, at roughly 96% CD4 and 75% to 90% CD8.

TCRdb passed the 5' RACE reads through MiXCR, listing each CDR3 protein once. The data hold 450,000 to 650,000 distinct CDR3 sequences, with roughly 22% observed a single time. A note on this clonotype: Its antigen is currently unknown.

Germline V gene data show CDR1 as GTSNPN and CDR2 as SVGIG (reference sequence). V lost 4 bases, J lost 1 base, and 10 bases lay in between. The CDR3 length is 13 residues. The source is a man aged 18 to 30 who received the YFV17D yellow fever vaccine. J is TRBJ1-1 and V is TRBV30, with D perhaps TRBD1 (6 bases). Sequenced material: PBMCs, taken approximately 22 days after the first yellow fever vaccination. CDR3 in amino acids: CAWMKTGNTEAFF. The CDR3 DNA reads as TGTGCCTGGATGAAGACAGGGAACACTGAAGCTTTCTTT.